This T cell receptor beta chain was recovered during a study of T-cell memory formation after mild COVID-19. The wider study: For the most part, TCR clusters were specific to one donor. Study-wide results and limits: The study found balanced CD4/CD8 in clones contracting day 15 to 85 and a CD4+ lean in later expanders. Contracting clones localized mainly to CM and EM when CD4+ and mainly to EMRA when CD8+. Confirmation of SARS-CoV-2 specificity was lacking for second-wave clones peaking day 37.

This clonotype was found many times. The target antigen is unknown. The junction does not match germline at one end; this may be a read error. A single record per CDR3 protein comes from TCRdb applying MiXCR to the 5' RACE reads. Found here are 450,000 to 650,000 distinct CDR3 sequences, roughly 18% of them singletons; the top ten hold about 12%. Sequenced material: PBMCs or a T cell subset sorted from them (not recorded which). The TCR sequence derives from an adult woman who had mild COVID-19 (a few samples of this study predate the infection). Cell type and time point are not known.

CDR3 amino acids: CASSTGTGNQPQHF. CDR3 nucleotide sequence: TGTGCCAGCAGCACCGGGACAGGGAATCAGCCCCAGCATTTT. V and J are TRBV5-1 and TRBJ1-5; 9 bases are shared with TRBD1. The CDR3 totals 14 residues. From germline, CDR1 is SGHRS and CDR2 YFSETQ.